This T cell receptor beta chain came from a study of cytomegalovirus exposure and HLA in healthy donors (dated 2017 in TCRdb). Looking at the study overall: According to a later analysis, the 120 or so validation repertoires were produced on the same platform as the approximately 600 repertoires of the first cohort. To predict cytomegalovirus infection status, the study brought together high-throughput TCR immunosequencing, statistical association of individual TCRs with disease status, and machine learning. Besides the first cohort of 550 to 750 subjects, a separate validation cohort made up of roughly 120 different subjects was used. The study aimed to test whether cataloging public T cell receptors could reveal signatures of past pathogen exposure. Results the study describes overall, beyond this receptor: The authors suggested that the approach could potentially be extended to other disease states and immunological phenotypes. The validation cohort had no HLA typing available for a later analysis, so co-occurrence within that cohort was assessed over all 120 or so repertoires. Most TCR sequences were seen in very few donors, while some public TCRs were found in many individuals. In a later analysis, TCRs clustered in the first cohort were found to also tend to co-occur in the roughly 130 validation repertoires, with 94% of cluster scores above 0. In both the original and validation cohorts, the classifier was reported to diagnose cytomegalovirus status with high specificity and sensitivity. The study gave a list of 150 to 200 TCR beta chains associated with cytomegalovirus. Three of the identified cytomegalovirus-associated TCR beta chains were confirmed in vitro to be specific for cytomegalovirus antigens.

The donors belonged to the validation cohort of around 130 subjects, which was separate from the approximately 610-subject first cohort. Note on this clone: What this receptor recognizes is not known. No per-base quality is available; no much larger clone lies one base away.

Receptors were amplified or captured by the immunoSEQ multiplex PCR assay. In the paper's pipeline: To diagnose cytomegalovirus status from the catalog of TCR beta chain sequences, a statistical classification framework was built. The clones in this table, taken by TCRdb from immuneACCESS, are in-frame only. Not every clone is retained; where verified, under half of the shortfall comes from an unresolved V gene, and the cause of the rest is unknown. V and J calls and clone size come straight from that table; D and trimming were deduced from the DNA. For this sample the table gives some 110,000 clones, of which roughly 86% were detected only once. Clones ranked in the top ten supply roughly 4% of the sample. From its cysteine to its phenylalanine, the CDR3 spans 14 amino acids. The retained sequence is limited to the CDR3, 42 bases, with the frame set at the first base. The junction shows trimming of 2 bases on V and 8 bases on J, plus 15 bases between the germline ends. The germline V gene (reference sequence) sets CDR1 to LNHDA and CDR2 to SQIVND.

The TCR originated in a woman under 30 in good health and CMV-seropositive. Sequencing used PBMCs. This chain is built from TRBV19 and TRBJ1-2; TRBD1 is a weak D gene call, 6 bases matching. CDR3 region: CASSITQGSAGYTF. Here is the DNA: TGTGCCAGTAGTATAACGCAGGGGTCTGCAGGCTACACCTTC. Joined to the reference TRBV19 and TRBJ1-2 proteins, this CDR3 gives the full variable domain: DGGITQSPKYLFRKEGQNVTLSCEQNLNHDAMYWYRQDPGQGLRLIYYSQIVNDFQKGDIAEGYSVSREKKESFPLTVTSAQKNPTAFYLCASSITQGSAGYTFGSGTRLTVV.